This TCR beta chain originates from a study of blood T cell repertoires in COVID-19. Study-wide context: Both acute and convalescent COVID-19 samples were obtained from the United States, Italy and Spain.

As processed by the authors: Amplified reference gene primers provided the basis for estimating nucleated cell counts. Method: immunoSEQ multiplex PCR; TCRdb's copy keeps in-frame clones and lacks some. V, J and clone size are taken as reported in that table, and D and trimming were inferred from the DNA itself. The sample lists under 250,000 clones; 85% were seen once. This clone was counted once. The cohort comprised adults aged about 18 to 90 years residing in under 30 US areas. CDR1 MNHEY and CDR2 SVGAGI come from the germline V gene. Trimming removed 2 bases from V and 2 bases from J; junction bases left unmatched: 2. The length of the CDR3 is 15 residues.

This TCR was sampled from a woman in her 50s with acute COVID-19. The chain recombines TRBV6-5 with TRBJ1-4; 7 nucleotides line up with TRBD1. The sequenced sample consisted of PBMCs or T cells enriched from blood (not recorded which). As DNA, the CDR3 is TGTGCCAGCAGTTACACGACAGGGACTAATGAAAAACTGTTTTTT. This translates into CASSYTTGTNEKLFF.